These T cell receptor beta chains were read from a single sample in a study of T-cell reconstitution after alpha-beta-depleted transplantation in children. Each CDR3 protein gets one entry after TCRdb re-called the PCR reads with MiXCR. The repertoire has 600,000 to 700,000 distinct CDR3 sequences, around 13% of them found once; the top ten carry roughly 0.77%. This specimen consisted of PBMCs, obtained before TCRalphabeta/CD19-depleted stem cell transplant. Receptors were obtained from a girl aged 2 to 10 with congenital amegakaryocytic thrombocytopenia, due to receive a stem cell transplant. Each CDR3 is given with its conserved first and last residue. The D gene is left open where the match is weak. Clone size appears in some rows only: once, few, many, or a class for an expanded clone.

J gene,D gene,V gene,clone size,CDR3 DNA,CDR3 protein
TRBJ1-5,-,TRBV19,-,TGTGCCAGTAGTACCGGGACGGTTAATCAGCCCCAGCATTTT,CASSTGTVNQPQHF
TRBJ2-1,-,TRBV20-1,many,TGCAGTGCTAGTCGCCGACGCCCGAATGAGCAGTTCTTC,CSASRRRPNEQFF
TRBJ2-7,-,TRBV20-1,few,TGCAGTGCTCCCCCCAGGGGAGACTACGAGCAGTACTTC,CSAPPRGDYEQYF
TRBJ2-7,TRBD2,TRBV5-1,few,TGCGCCAGCAGCCAAGAAAGACCGGGACTAGGATACGAGCAGTACTTC,CASSQERPGLGYEQYF
TRBJ2-5,-,TRBV10-3,many,TGTGCCACGCTCAGGGGAGAGACCCAGTACTTC,CATLRGETQYF
TRBJ2-1,-,TRBV20-1,many,TGCAGTGCTAGAGGGCGGTCCGCCTTCTATGAAACTGGCCATGAGCAGTTCTTC,CSARGRSAFYETGHEQFF
TRBJ1-3,-,TRBV5-1,many,TGCGCCAGCCTCCGTCTAGGGGAACCCCCTGGAAACACCATATATTTT,CASLRLGEPPGNTIYF
TRBJ2-7,-,TRBV12-3/TRBV12-4,many,TGTGCCAGCAAATCGGAGGAATACGAGCAGTACTTC,CASKSEEYEQYF
TRBJ2-2,TRBD2,TRBV4-2,-,TGTGCCAGCAGCCCCAGGTTGGGGCTAGCGGGAGCGGTCGTTGCCGGGGAGCTGTTTTTT,CASSPRLGLAGAVVAGELFF
TRBJ2-7,-,TRBV27,-,TGTGCCAGCAGTGCTTACTTACTAGCAACGTCCTACGAGCAGTACTTC,CASSAYLLATSYEQYF
TRBJ1-1,-,TRBV7-9,many,TGTGCCAGCAGCTTAGCTGTAGCTGAAGCTTTCTTT,CASSLAVAEAFF
TRBJ2-1,TRBD2,TRBV20-1,many,TGCAGTGCTTCTTCTCTTCAGGGTAGCGGGAGAGTCGGCTCCTACAATGAGCAGTTCTTC,CSASSLQGSGRVGSYNEQFF
TRBJ2-3,-,TRBV6-5,many,TGTGCCAGCAAAAGGGGGGATACGCAGTATTTT,CASKRGDTQYF
TRBJ1-2,-,TRBV6-1,many,TGTGCCAGCGCGAGGGGGGCGGCCTATGGCTACACCTTC,CASARGAAYGYTF
TRBJ1-5,-,TRBV3-1,few,TGTGCCAGCAGCCCCAAGGCTGGGGGTGACAATCAGCCCCAGCATTTT,CASSPKAGGDNQPQHF
TRBJ2-3,-,TRBV10-3,many,TGTGCCATCAGGGGCCCCTCTAGCACAGATACGCAGTATTTT,CAIRGPSSTDTQYF
TRBJ2-2,-,TRBV28,-,TGTGCCAGCATGTGGACAACCGGGGAGCTGTTTTTT,CASMWTTGELFF
TRBJ2-2,-,TRBV20-1,many,TGCAGTGCTAGTGACATAGCGAACACCGGGGAGCTGTTTTTT,CSASDIANTGELFF
TRBJ2-3,-,TRBV5-1,many,TGCGCCAGCAGCTTGTTCACTAGAGGCGGTGATACGCAGTATTTT,CASSLFTRGGDTQYF
TRBJ2-7,TRBD2,TRBV12-3/TRBV12-4,-,TGTGCCAGCTGTTTAAGGGGTTTGGGCGGGAGGAGCTCCTACGAGCAGTACTTC,CASCLRGLGGRSSYEQYF
TRBJ2-1,-,TRBV4-1,-,TGCGCCAGCAGCCAAGGAGGGTACAATGAGCAGTTCTTC,CASSQGGYNEQFF
TRBJ2-3,-,TRBV29-1,many,TGCAGCGTTGGTAGCGGTAACCGAAATACGCAGTATTTT,CSVGSGNRNTQYF
TRBJ2-5,-,TRBV28,-,TGTGCCAGCAGTTCCGGACCGCGTCGGGTCGTAGAGACCCAGTACTTC,CASSSGPRRVVETQYF
TRBJ2-5,TRBD2,TRBV11-2,-,TGTGCCAGCAGGCGGCCGGCTAGCGGGATGGTGGAGACCCAGTACTTC,CASRRPASGMVETQYF
TRBJ2-5,-,TRBV20-1,-,TGCAGTGCTGCAAAAGAGACCCAGTACTTC,CSAAKETQYF
TRBJ2-5,-,TRBV7-2,many,TGTGCCAGCAGCCTCAACGGGCACGTGATTCAAGAGACCCAGTACTTC,CASSLNGHVIQETQYF
TRBJ1-1,-,TRBV15,-,TGTGCCACCAGCAGAGATAAGTGGAACACTGAAGCTTTCTTT,CATSRDKWNTEAFF
TRBJ2-7,TRBD1,TRBV20-1,-,TGCAGTGCTATTAAGGGACAGGTCTACGAGCAGTACTTC,CSAIKGQVYEQYF
TRBJ2-2,TRBD2,TRBV12-3/TRBV12-4,few,TGTGCCAGCAGTTTTGCTAGCGGTGACACCGGGGAGCTGTTTTTT,CASSFASGDTGELFF
TRBJ2-1,-,TRBV20-1,many,TGCAGTGGCCATGGGCCCTCCTACAATGAGCAGTTCTTC,CSGHGPSYNEQFF
TRBJ2-1,TRBD2,TRBV18,-,TGTGCCAGCTCACTACTAGCGGAATCACACAATGAGCAGTTCTTC,CASSLLAESHNEQFF
TRBJ2-7,TRBD1,TRBV12-3/TRBV12-4,-,TGTGCCAGCAACGGACAGGGGGGACCCTACGAGCAGTACTTC,CASNGQGGPYEQYF
TRBJ1-1,-,TRBV27,-,TGTGCCAGCAGGAAAATGAACACTGAAGCTTTCTTT,CASRKMNTEAFF
TRBJ1-2,-,TRBV20-1,-,TGCAGTGCTAGTGGGGGTTTGGATGGCTACACCTTC,CSASGGLDGYTF
TRBJ2-3,-,TRBV5-1,-,TGCGCCAGCAGCTTGGTTACCCAATTGAGCACAGATACGCAGTATTTT,CASSLVTQLSTDTQYF
TRBJ2-7,TRBD1,TRBV5-1,many,TGCGCCAGCAGCTTGAAACAGGGGTACGAGCAGTACTTC,CASSLKQGYEQYF
TRBJ2-1,-,TRBV27,many,TGTGCCAGCAAAAGTGGGAGATTGGGTGAGCAGTTCTTC,CASKSGRLGEQFF
TRBJ2-7,-,TRBV7-9,few,TGTGCCAGCAGCTTATCCCTAGCGCGCACCTACGAGCAGTACTTC,CASSLSLARTYEQYF
TRBJ2-2,-,TRBV5-1,few,TGCGCCAGCAGCGCTTCTAACACCGGGGAGCTGTTTTTT,CASSASNTGELFF
TRBJ2-5,-,TRBV5-1,many,TGCGCCAGCAAACCCCGGGACTACCAAGAGACCCAGTACTTC,CASKPRDYQETQYF
TRBJ1-2,-,TRBV28,many,TGTGCCAGCAGTTCTCTACAGGGAGGGGCCTATGGCTACACCTTC,CASSSLQGGAYGYTF
TRBJ1-1,-,TRBV27,-,TGTGCCAGCAGTACCGGGGGCATTGAAGCTTTCTTT,CASSTGGIEAFF
TRBJ2-7,-,TRBV7-2,-,TGTGCCAGCAGCCACTATATCGACGTAGAGCAGTACTTC,CASSHYIDVEQYF
TRBJ2-5,-,TRBV20-1,-,TGCAGTACCTCCGCCCAAGAGACCCAGTACTTC,CSTSAQETQYF
TRBJ2-1,TRBD2,TRBV4-1,-,TGCGCCAGCAGCCGAACAACTAGCGGGAGTTCGAATGAGCAGTTCTTC,CASSRTTSGSSNEQFF
TRBJ2-7,-,TRBV7-9,few,TGTGCCAGCAGCTTGAGCACAGGGAGATTCGAGCAGTACTTC,CASSLSTGRFEQYF
TRBJ2-7,-,TRBV3-1,few,TGTGCCAGCAGCCAAGAGAATCACCCCCTCTACGAGCAGTACTTC,CASSQENHPLYEQYF
TRBJ2-5,-,TRBV2,-,TGTGCCAGCAAGTGGGGCCAGTTTCAAGAGACCCAGTACTTC,CASKWGQFQETQYF
TRBJ2-1,-,TRBV20-1,many,TGCAGTACTACCTGGGGGAGCTCCTACAATGAGCAGTTCTTC,CSTTWGSSYNEQFF
TRBJ2-3,-,TRBV3-1,-,TGTGCCAGCAGGCAGGGGATCGCTACGCAGTATTTT,CASRQGIATQYF
TRBJ2-3,TRBD2,TRBV5-1,few,TGCGCCAGCAGCTTTGTGCGGGAGCTTTCAGATACGCAGTATTTT,CASSFVRELSDTQYF
TRBJ2-7,TRBD1,TRBV7-9,many,TGTGCCAGCAGCTATATATACGGGACAGGGTACGACGAGCAGTACTTC,CASSYIYGTGYDEQYF
TRBJ2-1,TRBD2,TRBV30,-,TGTGCCTGGAGTGTCGTAGCGGGAGAAGGTAATGAGCAGTTCTTC,CAWSVVAGEGNEQFF
TRBJ2-7,TRBD1,TRBV12-3/TRBV12-4,many,TGTGCCAGCAGGTGGACAGGGGGCTACGAGCAGTACTTC,CASRWTGGYEQYF
TRBJ2-1,-,TRBV7-9,-,TGTGCCAGCAGCCGGTTCTTCCGTGACAATGAGCAGTTCTTC,CASSRFFRDNEQFF